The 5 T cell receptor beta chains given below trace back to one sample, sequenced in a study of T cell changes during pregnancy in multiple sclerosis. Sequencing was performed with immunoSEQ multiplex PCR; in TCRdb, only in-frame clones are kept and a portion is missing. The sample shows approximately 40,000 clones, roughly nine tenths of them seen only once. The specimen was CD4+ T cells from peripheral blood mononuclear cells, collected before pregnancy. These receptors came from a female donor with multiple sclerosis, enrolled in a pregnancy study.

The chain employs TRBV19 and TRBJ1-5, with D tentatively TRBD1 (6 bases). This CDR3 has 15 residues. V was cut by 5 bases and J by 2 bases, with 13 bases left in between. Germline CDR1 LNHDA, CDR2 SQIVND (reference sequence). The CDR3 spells CASSLQGVRNQPQHF. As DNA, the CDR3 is TGTGCCAGTAGTTTACAGGGTGTGCGCAATCAGCCCCAGCATTTT. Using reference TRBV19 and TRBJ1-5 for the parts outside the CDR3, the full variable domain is DGGITQSPKYLFRKEGQNVTLSCEQNLNHDAMYWYRQDPGQGLRLIYYSQIVNDFQKGDIAEGYSVSREKKESFPLTVTSAQKNPTAFYLCASSLQGVRNQPQHFGDGTRLSIL.

The CDR3, as DNA: TGTGCCTGGAGTCCAGGGCCGAGTCAGCCCCAGCATTTT. Its translation is CAWSPGPSQPQHF. The V call is TRBV30, the J call TRBJ1-5; a possible D gene is TRBD1 (5 bases). V shed 2 bases and J shed 6 bases, with 11 bases lying between them. This CDR3 is built from 13 residues. Germline CDR1 is GTSNPN and CDR2 is SVGIG (reference sequence).

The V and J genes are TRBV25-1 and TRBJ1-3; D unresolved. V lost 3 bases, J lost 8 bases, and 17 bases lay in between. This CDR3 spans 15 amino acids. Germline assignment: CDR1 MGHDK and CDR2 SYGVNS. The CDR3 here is CASSDLSRDRDTIYF. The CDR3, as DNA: TGTGCCAGCAGTGATCTATCGCGCGATCGGGACACCATATATTTT.

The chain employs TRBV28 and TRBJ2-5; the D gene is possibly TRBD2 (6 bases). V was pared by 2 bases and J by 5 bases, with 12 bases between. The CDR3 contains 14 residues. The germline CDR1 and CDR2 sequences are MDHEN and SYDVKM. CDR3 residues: CASSLVAVRETQYF. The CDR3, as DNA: TGTGCCAGCAGTTTAGTAGCGGTGCGTGAGACCCAGTACTTC.

The CDR3 protein is CASTPGGGQGLYGYTF. CDR3 nucleotides: TGTGCCAGCACCCCCGGGGGAGGACAGGGGTTATATGGCTACACCTTC. The gene calls are TRBV27 and TRBJ1-2; 9 nucleotides line up with TRBD1. The junction had 14 bases not matched to a gene; V was cut back by 7 bases and J by 5 bases. Germline V lookup: CDR1 MNHEY, CDR2 SMNVEV (reference sequence). This CDR3 contains 16 residues.